The 15 T cell receptor beta chains in this list originate from one sample, sequenced in a study of identifying expanded T cells in peripheral blood. Sequencing used immunoSEQ multiplex PCR; TCRdb keeps in-frame clones, though not all of them. The data show around 99,000 clones, with about 87% seen just once and just under 8.5% held by the top ten. The sample consisted of blood. The receptor set was obtained from a person between 18 and 69 years old in good health.

The genes are TRBV2 and TRBJ1-5, with D uncertain. The CDR3 spans 11 residues. Between the trimmed V and J ends, which lost 5 bases and 8 bases, there was a span of 7 bases. Per the germline V gene, CDR1 is SNHLY and CDR2 is FYNNEI. DNA of the CDR3: TGTGCCAGCAGTCTTGCCGAGCCCCAGCATTTT. Protein product: CASSLAEPQHF. Drawing the rest from reference TRBV2 and TRBJ1-5, the complete variable domain is EPEVTQTPSHQVTQMGQEVILRCVPISNHLYFYWYRQILGQKVEFLVSFYNNEISEKSEIFDDQFSVERPDGSNFTLKIRSTKLEDSAMYFCASSLAEPQHFGDGTRLSIL.

The table lists this clone with a count of one. The V call is TRBV6-1, the J call TRBJ1-2, with unresolved D. The germline gives CDR1 MNHNS, CDR2 SASEGT. The CDR3 contains 14 residues. V lost 0 bases and J lost 6, with 11 bases in between. CDR3 coding DNA: TGTGCCAGCAGTGAAGCTCCCCTCGCTGATGGCTACACCTTC. This codes for CASSEAPLADGYTF.

Concerning this clone itself: Given a much more abundant clone one base away, this may be a read error. The V gene is TRBV2, the J gene TRBJ2-1; 10 bases line up with TRBD2. Germline V gene sequence: CDR1 SNHLY, CDR2 FYNNEI. CDR3 size: 16 residues. The DNA for the CDR3 is TGTGCCAGCAGTGAATGGACTAGCGGAGCCTACAATGGGCAGTTCTTC. It is translated as CASSEWTSGAYNGQFF.

The CDR3 nucleotides are TGTGCCAGCAGTTTAGTGGGGGAGGGGCTGGAGACCCAGTACTTC. It codes for CASSLVGEGLETQYF. The J gene is TRBJ2-5, the V gene TRBV28, with 7 bases lining up with TRBD2. The CDR3 spans 15 residues. From germline, CDR1 is MDHEN and CDR2 SYDVKM. V lost 2 bases, J lost 5 bases, and 8 bases stayed unmatched. The variable domain in full, with the rest retrieved from reference TRBV28 and TRBJ2-5, is DVKVTQSSRYLVKRTGEKVFLECVQDMDHENMFWYRQDPGLGLRLIYFSYDVKMKEKGDIPEGYSVSREKKERFSLILESASTNQTSMYLCASSLVGEGLETQYFGPGTRLLVL.

The rearrangement uses TRBV19 and TRBJ2-5; 7 positions match TRBD1. Losses at the gene ends were 6 bases for V and 5 bases for J; bases not matched to a gene: 9. The CDR3 covers 14 residues. CDR1 and CDR2 (germline): LNHDA, SQIVND (reference sequence). The CDR3 protein is CASSDRDWRETQYF. For the CDR3, the DNA is TGTGCCAGTAGCGACAGGGATTGGAGGGAGACCCAGTACTTC.

This clone has more than one count but fewer than ten. The CDR3, as DNA: TGTGCCAGCAGCGCAGAAACGGTGACGAGTGAAGCTTTCTTT. Protein: CASSAETVTSEAFF. The gene calls are TRBV7-9 and TRBJ1-1; no firm D call. Germline loops: CDR1 SEHNR, CDR2 FQNEAQ (reference sequence). This CDR3 contains 14 residues. The V end lost 5 bases, the J end lost 7 bases, and 17 bases lay between the germline ends.

The chain is built from TRBV28 and TRBJ2-3, with 9 nucleotides matching TRBD2. The CDR3 runs to 16 residues. The germline V gene has CDR1 MDHEN and CDR2 SYDVKM. The V segment lost 5 bases and the J segment 6 bases; nucleotides outside the gene matches: 12. CDR3 in amino acids: CASSLLAGGPSDTQYF. The CDR3 DNA is TGTGCCAGCAGTCTACTAGCGGGTGGGCCCTCGGATACGCAGTATTTT.

This clone occurred a few times. DNA of the CDR3: TGTGCCAGCAGTGTTTATCTCCTGCGCTCTGGAAACACCATATATTTT. This translates into CASSVYLLRSGNTIYF. The genes are TRBV2 and TRBJ1-3; no definite D call. The CDR3 consists of 16 residues. Germline V lookup: CDR1 SNHLY, CDR2 FYNNEI. Trimming took off 4 bases at V and 0 bases at J, with 13 bases between the two ends.

This chain uses TRBV9 with TRBJ1-1; a weak D match, TRBD1 (5 bases). This CDR3 has 14 amino acids. The germline CDR1 and CDR2 sequences are SGDLS and YYNGEE. V was clipped by 2 bases and J by 6 bases, with 14 bases between them. The CDR3 protein is CASSVGTESPEAFF. CDR3 bases: TGTGCCAGCAGCGTCGGGACGGAGAGTCCTGAAGCTTTCTTT.

This chain links TRBV6-5 with TRBJ2-1; D remains unclear. V was clipped by 2 bases and J by 6 bases, with 8 bases between them. The CDR3 runs to 13 residues. CDR1 is MNHEY and CDR2 is SVGAGI in the germline V gene. In DNA form, the CDR3 reads TGTGCCAGCAGTTACCTTCTGGGCAATGAGCAGTTCTTC. The encoded protein is CASSYLLGNEQFF.

This clone has only a few counts. The V call is TRBV9, the J call TRBJ2-3, with D uncertain. Per the germline V gene, CDR1 is SGDLS and CDR2 is YYNGEE. The CDR3 loop spans 14 amino acids. V shed 0 bases and J shed 4 bases, with 9 bases lying between them. The DNA for the CDR3 is TGTGCCAGCAGCGTAGACCAAGGACCAGATACGCAGTATTTT. Amino acids: CASSVDQGPDTQYF.

V is TRBV6-5 and J is TRBJ2-5; D may be TRBD1 (6 bases). The CDR3 is made up of 14 amino acids. Deletions cut 4 bases from V and 5 bases from J, with 14 bases between. Germline assignment: CDR1 MNHEY and CDR2 SVGAGI. In DNA form, the CDR3 reads TGTGCCAGCAGTTCGAGGGGGTCCAAGGAGACCCAGTACTTC. Its translation: CASSSRGSKETQYF.

The gene calls are TRBV10-3 and TRBJ1-5, with D perhaps TRBD1 (5 bases). The CDR3 runs to 15 residues. The germline V gene has CDR1 ENHRY and CDR2 SYGVKD. V gave up 6 bases and J gave up 0 bases, with 12 bases separating them. CDR3 amino acids: CAIRATGYSNQPQHF. The CDR3 region has the DNA TGTGCCATCAGAGCAACAGGATATAGCAATCAGCCCCAGCATTTT.

In its sample, this clone was seen a few times. The rearrangement uses TRBV5-1 and TRBJ1-1, with 11 bases aligning to TRBD1. This CDR3 has 15 amino acids. Germline V gives CDR1 SGHRS, CDR2 YFSETQ. Losses at the gene ends were 4 bases for V and 4 bases for J; bases not matched to a gene: 6. The CDR3 sequence is CASSLRTGGFTEAFF. The CDR3 DNA reads TGCGCCAGCAGCCTTAGGACAGGGGGCTTCACTGAAGCTTTCTTT.

The V and J genes are TRBV7-2 and TRBJ1-4; TRBD1 matches 8 bases. The V segment lost 2 bases and the J segment 7 bases; nucleotides outside the gene matches: 6. From germline, CDR1 is SGHTA and CDR2 FQGNSA. The CDR3 covers 15 residues. The CDR3 region is CASSLPRGHSEKLFF. The DNA for the CDR3 is TGTGCCAGCAGCTTACCCAGGGGGCACTCTGAAAAACTGTTTTTT. The complete variable domain, with remaining parts taken from reference TRBV7-2 and TRBJ1-4, reads GAGVSQSPSNKVTEKGKDVELRCDPISGHTALYWYRQSLGQGLEFLIYFQGNSAPDKSGLPSDRFSAERTGGSVSTLTIQRTQQEDSAVYLCASSLPRGHSEKLFFGSGTQLSVL.